This TCR beta chain derives from a study of blood T cell repertoires in COVID-19. The CDR3 runs to 15 residues. Trimming cost V 2 bases and J 3 bases, with 11 bases left between them. Germline lookup yields CDR1 MNHEY and CDR2 SVGAGI. Measured with immunoSEQ multiplex PCR; TCRdb has only the in-frame clones, and not every one. The sample holds a few hundred thousand clones, 70% to 90% seen once. This receptor was taken from a young woman who had been exposed to COVID-19. This chain uses TRBV6-5 with TRBJ1-3, with D unresolved. The sequenced material came from PBMCs or T cells enriched from blood (not recorded which). This CDR3 reads CASSYRGRFGNTIYF. Here the CDR3 DNA reads TGTGCCAGCAGTTACCGGGGTCGGTTTGGAAACACCATATATTTT.